The rows below give T cell receptor beta chains drawn from one sample of a study of T cells in localized non-small cell lung cancer. The method was immunoSEQ multiplex PCR; TCRdb's version includes in-frame clones alone and lacks a portion of them. The sample lists around 2,700 clones, roughly 30% seen once, with around 5.6% in the top ten. The sequencing used lung tumor tissue, collected before any cancer treatment. Every receptor here comes from a man aged 35 to 69 with stage I lung adenocarcinoma. The conserved cysteine and the conserved F or W are not part of the CDR3 here.

v_gene	j_gene	CDR3aa
TRBV9	TRBJ1-5	ASSVGGERNQPQH
TRBV19	TRBJ2-1	ASSSGGGRYNEQF
TRBV15	TRBJ2-2	ATSKGGARTGELF
TRBV11-3	TRBJ2-3	ASSPGTLLTDTQY
TRBV6-7	TRBJ2-7	ASSSLGEQY
TRBV25-1	TRBJ2-7	ASSEIGAYEQY
TRBV15	TRBJ2-1	ATTAGTGNHNEQF
TRBV19	TRBJ1-1	ASRGQGGAF
TRBV11-3	TRBJ2-1	ASSLVGTSGSPSYNEQF
TRBV4-1	TRBJ2-5	ASSRLAGVLEETQY
TRBV10-2	TRBJ2-1	ASSTGPVGNEQF
TRBV18	TRBJ2-5	ASFDLDRNKETQY
TRBV7-5	TRBJ2-7	ASSILAGVGEQY
TRBV18	TRBJ2-3	ASSPPPTGRITDTQY
TRBV11-3	TRBJ2-7	ASSQGALAGGLNEQY
TRBV29-1	TRBJ2-3	SVDPSADTQY
TRBV6-8	TRBJ2-7	ASSLNQGYEQY
TRBV6-8	TRBJ2-7	ASSDAEGQGSYEQY
TRBV18	TRBJ2-5	ASSPDGAGGWETQY
TRBV6-8	TRBJ2-7	ASSYRGGRRNEQY
TRBV11-3	TRBJ1-4	ASSPDRINEKLF
TRBV10-3	TRBJ2-7	AISETENYEQY
TRBV6-8	TRBJ2-1	ASSGTSGSNEQF
TRBV19	TRBJ2-7	ASSIVGAGIYEQY
TRBV6-8	TRBJ2-3	ATSQGFGDTQY
TRBV6-8	TRBJ2-3	ASMGGGGPADTQY
TRBV18	TRBJ1-2	ASSPGRVGYGYT
TRBV6-8	TRBJ1-2	ASSRPGVNYGYT
TRBV6-8	TRBJ1-2	ASRATSYLSYGYT
TRBV30	TRBJ2-1	AWSVSLWLAGGPPNNEQF
TRBV6-8	TRBJ2-7	ASSDFGRAGRLDEQY
TRBV12-5	TRBJ2-3	ASGLAGQGPY
TRBV10-3	TRBJ2-7	AISELTSGSDYRF
TRBV6-1	TRBJ2-5	ASSEGTVQTQY
TRBV11-3	TRBJ2-5	ASSHRGVPGLTTETQY
TRBV14	TRBJ2-7	ASSQDDDNRPYEQY
TRBV6-8	TRBJ2-2	ASSWDRGPTGELF